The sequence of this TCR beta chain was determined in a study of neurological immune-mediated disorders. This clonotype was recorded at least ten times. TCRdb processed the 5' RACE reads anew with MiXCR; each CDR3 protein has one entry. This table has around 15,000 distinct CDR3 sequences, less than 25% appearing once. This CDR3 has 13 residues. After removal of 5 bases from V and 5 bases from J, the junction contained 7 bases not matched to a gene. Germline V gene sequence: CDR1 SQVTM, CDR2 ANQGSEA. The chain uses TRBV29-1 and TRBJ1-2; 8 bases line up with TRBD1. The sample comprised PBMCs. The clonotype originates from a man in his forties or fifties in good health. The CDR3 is CSVPGGLGYGYTF. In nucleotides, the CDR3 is TGCAGCGTTCCAGGGGGCCTGGGGTATGGCTACACCTTC.